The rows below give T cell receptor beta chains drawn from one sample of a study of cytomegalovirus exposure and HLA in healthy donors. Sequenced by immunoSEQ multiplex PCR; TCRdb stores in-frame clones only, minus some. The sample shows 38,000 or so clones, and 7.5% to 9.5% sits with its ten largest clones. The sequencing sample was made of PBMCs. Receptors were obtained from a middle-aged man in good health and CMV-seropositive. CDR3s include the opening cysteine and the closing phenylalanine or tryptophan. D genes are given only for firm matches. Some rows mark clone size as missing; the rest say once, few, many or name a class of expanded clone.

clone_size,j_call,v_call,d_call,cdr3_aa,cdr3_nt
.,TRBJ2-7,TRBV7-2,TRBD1,CASSLAGQGAYEQYF,TGTGCCAGCAGCTTAGCGGGACAGGGAGCCTACGAGCAGTACTTC
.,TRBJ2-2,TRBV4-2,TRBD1,CASSQEDRWTGELFF,TGTGCCAGCAGCCAAGAGGACAGGTGGACCGGGGAGCTGTTTTTT
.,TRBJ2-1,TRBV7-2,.,CASSFEQLNNEQFF,TGTGCCAGCAGCTTCGAGCAACTCAACAATGAGCAGTTCTTC
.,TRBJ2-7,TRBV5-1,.,CASSFQGNYEQYF,TGCGCCAGCAGCTTCCAGGGGAACTACGAGCAGTACTTC
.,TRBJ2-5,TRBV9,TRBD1,CASSVGIGGYEQYF,TGTGCCAGCAGCGTAGGGATAGGGGGCTATGAGCAGTACTTC
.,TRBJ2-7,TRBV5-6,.,CASSLPGDGEQYF,TGTGCCAGCAGCTTGCCAGGGGACGGCGAGCAGTACTTC
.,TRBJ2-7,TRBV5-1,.,CASSLAESRGYEQYF,TGCGCCAGCAGCTTGGCCGAGAGCCGGGGCTACGAGCAGTACTTC
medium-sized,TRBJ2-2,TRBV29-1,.,CSVEFDTGELFF,TGCAGCGTTGAGTTCGACACCGGGGAGCTGTTTTTT
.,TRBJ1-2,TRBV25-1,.,CASSLGGSYGYTF,TGTGCCAGCAGTTTAGGGGGTAGTTATGGCTACACCTTC
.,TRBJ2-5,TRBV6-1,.,CASRQTGTGQETQYF,TGTGCCAGCAGGCAAACAGGTACTGGCCAAGAGACCCAGTACTTC
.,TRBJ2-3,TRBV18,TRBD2,CASSPLAGVADTQYF,TGTGCCAGCTCACCACTAGCGGGAGTAGCAGATACGCAGTATTTT
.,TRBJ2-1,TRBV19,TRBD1,CASRTGLGGSSYNEQFF,TGTGCCAGTCGGACAGGGCTAGGAGGTAGCTCCTACAATGAGCAGTTCTTC
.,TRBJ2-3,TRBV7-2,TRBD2,CASRVGLASDTQYF,TGTGCCAGCAGGGTCGGACTAGCGTCAGATACGCAGTATTTT
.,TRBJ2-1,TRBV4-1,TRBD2,CASSQEAGVPYNEQFF,TGCGCCAGCAGCCAAGAGGCGGGAGTGCCTTACAATGAGCAGTTCTTC
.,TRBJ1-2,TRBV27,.,CASSPTLGQFGTF,TGTGCCAGCAGCCCTACACTGGGACAATTTGGCACCTTC
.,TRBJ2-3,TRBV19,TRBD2,CASSKTSGGVGGTDTQYF,TGTGCCAGTAGTAAGACTAGCGGAGGTGTCGGGGGCACAGATACGCAGTATTTT
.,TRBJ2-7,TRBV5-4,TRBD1,CASSQRTGGEYEQYF,TGTGCCAGCAGCCAGAGGACAGGGGGAGAGTACGAGCAGTACTTC
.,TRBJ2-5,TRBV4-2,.,CASSQDLGATTQYF,TGTGCCAGCAGCCAAGACCTGGGGGCAACGACCCAGTACTTC
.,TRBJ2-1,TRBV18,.,CASSPPQGLGPGNEQFF,TGTGCCAGCTCACCACCCCAGGGTTTGGGCCCGGGCAATGAGCAGTTCTTC
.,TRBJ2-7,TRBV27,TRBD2,CASSELAGGYEQYF,TGTGCCAGCAGTGAACTAGCGGGAGGTTACGAGCAGTACTTC
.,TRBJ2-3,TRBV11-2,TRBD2,CASSLQRGGTDTQYF,TGTGCCAGCAGCTTACAGCGGGGGGGCACAGATACGCAGTATTTT
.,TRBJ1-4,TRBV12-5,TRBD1,CASGPGGSNEKLFF,TGTGCTAGTGGTCCAGGGGGCTCTAATGAAAAACTGTTTTTT
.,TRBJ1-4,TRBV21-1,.,CASSKTIWTDANEKLFF,TGTGCCAGCAGCAAAACCATATGGACAGATGCTAATGAAAAACTGTTTTTT
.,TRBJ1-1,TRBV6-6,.,CASSLDRNTEAFF,TGTGCCAGCAGCCTCGACAGGAACACTGAAGCTTTCTTT
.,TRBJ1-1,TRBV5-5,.,CASSFSGMNTEAFF,TGTGCCAGCAGCTTTTCAGGCATGAACACTGAAGCTTTCTTT
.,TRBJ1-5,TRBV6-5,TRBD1,CASSFHGGQGGQPQHF,TGTGCCAGCAGTTTCCACGGGGGACAGGGCGGGCAGCCCCAGCATTTT